This T cell receptor (beta chain) is drawn from a study of regulatory T cells in long-lasting Graves disease. Findings and limits, study-wide: Authors noted too few samples as a limitation.

Sample time point: persistent/refractory GD, antithyroid drugs over 5 years with positive TRAb. PBMCs provided the RNA from which the TCR library was made. The CDR3 is 12 residues long. Between the trimmed V and J ends, which lost 8 bases and 0 bases, there was a span of 8 bases. Germline V gene sequence: CDR1 SGHTA, CDR2 FQGNSA. Arm-PCR of CDR3 regions and iRepertoire HTBI primers were used to build TCR beta libraries. Each CDR3 protein is one row after TCRdb ran MiXCR on the multiplex PCR reads. Among 300,000 to 500,000 distinct CDR3 sequences listed, under 25% were seen once. This clonotype was seen at least ten times. As yet, its antigen is unknown.

The rearrangement joins TRBV7-2 to TRBJ2-7, with a tentative D call TRBD2 (5 bases). The sequence was obtained from a female donor with Graves disease. The source material was peripheral blood mononuclear cells (PBMCs), sampled when the disease was refractory, from a patient treated with antithyroid drugs. CDR3 residues: CASGGFSYEQYF. The CDR3 DNA reads TGTGCCAGCGGCGGGTTCTCCTACGAGCAGTACTTC.